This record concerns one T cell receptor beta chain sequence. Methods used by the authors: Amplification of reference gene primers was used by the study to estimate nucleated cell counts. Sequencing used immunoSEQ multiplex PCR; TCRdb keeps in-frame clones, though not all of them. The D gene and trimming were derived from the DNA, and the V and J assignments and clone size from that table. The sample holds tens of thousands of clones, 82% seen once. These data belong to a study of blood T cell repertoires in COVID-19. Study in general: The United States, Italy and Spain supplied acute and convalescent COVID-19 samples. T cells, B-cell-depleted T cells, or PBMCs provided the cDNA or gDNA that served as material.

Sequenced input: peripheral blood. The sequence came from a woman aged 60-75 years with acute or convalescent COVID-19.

The CDR3 DNA reads TGTGCCAGTAGTATGGTCTCGCGCGGGGGTGGGCAGCCCCAGCATTTT. Its translation is CASSMVSRGGGQPQHF. V gene TRBV19 combines with J gene TRBJ1-5; TRBD1 is a possible D gene (5 bases). V gave up 3 bases and J gave up 7 bases, with 19 bases separating them. The CDR3 contains 16 residues. The germline gives CDR1 LNHDA, CDR2 SQIVND (reference sequence).